The next 26 T cell receptor beta chains were all read from a single sample in a study of cytomegalovirus exposure and HLA in healthy donors. Libraries were prepared by immunoSEQ multiplex PCR; TCRdb keeps only in-frame clonotypes and omits some of them. This sample has fewer than 70,000 clones, with around 90% found just once. Sequencing was carried out using PBMCs. These receptors were taken from a man between 18 and 35 years old in good health and CMV-seronegative.

This chain joins TRBV5-6 and TRBJ1-5, with D perhaps matching TRBD1 (6 bases). The V gene lost 0 bases and the J gene lost 4 bases, with 11 bases spanning the gap. CDR3 size: 15 residues. The V gene's germline CDR1 is SGHDT and CDR2 YYEEEE. Here the CDR3 DNA reads TGTGCCAGCAGCTTGGCAGGGGCGATTAATCAGCCCCAGCATTTT. Encoded protein: CASSLAGAINQPQHF.

The chain uses TRBV7-9 and TRBJ1-1; D not resolved. The germline gives CDR1 SEHNR, CDR2 FQNEAQ (reference sequence). The CDR3 has 11 residues. Trimming stripped 7 bases from V and 3 bases from J, with 6 bases between. The CDR3: CASKRDTEAFF. The DNA for the CDR3 is TGTGCCAGCAAGCGGGACACTGAAGCTTTCTTT.

The chain couples TRBV5-1 to TRBJ2-3, with TRBD1 matching 7 bases. Germline V gene sequence: CDR1 SGHRS, CDR2 YFSETQ. This CDR3 comprises 17 residues. J gave up 3 bases and V 7 bases, and 17 bases lay outside the gene matches. The CDR3 nucleotides are TGCGCCAGCGGCCCTTCCGGGACAGTGTTAAGGACAGATACGCAGTATTTT. Protein sequence: CASGPSGTVLRTDTQYF.

This rearrangement joins TRBV30 to TRBJ2-1; D ambiguous. The CDR3 loop spans 12 amino acids. Deletions cut 2 bases from V and 6 bases from J, with 8 bases between. Germline assignment: CDR1 GTSNPN and CDR2 SVGIG (reference sequence). CDR3 in amino acids: CAWSRSGNEQFF. Here the CDR3 DNA reads TGTGCCTGGAGTAGGTCAGGCAATGAGCAGTTCTTC.

This clone was observed a single time. The V gene is TRBV6-6, the J gene TRBJ1-1; perhaps TRBD1 as D (5 bases). Trimming took off 6 bases at V and 4 bases at J, with 12 bases between the two ends. There are 13 residues in the CDR3. Germline CDR1 is MNHNY and CDR2 is SVGAGI (reference sequence). CDR3 loop: CASRSGGVTEAFF. The CDR3 DNA is TGTGCCAGCAGATCGGGGGGGGTCACTGAAGCTTTCTTT.

The rearrangement joins TRBV28 to TRBJ2-5; 10 nucleotides align to TRBD1. The DNA end lines up better with TRBJ2-7; the J call may be wrong. The germline V gene has CDR1 MDHEN and CDR2 SYDVKM. The CDR3 is 18 residues long. CDR3 coding DNA: TGTGCCAGCAGTTCGACCCAGTCCGGGACAGGGGTTTCCTACGAGCAGTACTTC. Translated, it gives CASSSTQSGTGVSYEQYF.

This chain links TRBV15 with TRBJ2-1; weak D call: TRBD2 (7 bases). CDR1 is LNHNV and CDR2 is YYDKDF in the germline V gene (reference sequence). V was cut by 3 bases and J by 5 bases, with 14 bases left in between. This CDR3 has 15 amino acids. CDR3 sequence (DNA): TGTGCCACCAGCAGCGGGGGCGGGAGAGACAATGAGCAGTTCTTC. Amino acids: CATSSGGGRDNEQFF.

CDR3 DNA: TGTGCCAGCAGCGTCAGACAGGTCGATGAGCAGTACTTC. Translated, it gives CASSVRQVDEQYF. The chain employs TRBV7-8 and TRBJ2-5; D is perhaps TRBD1 (6 bases). V gave up 5 bases and J gave up 11 bases, with 18 bases separating them. CDR3 length equals 13 residues. CDR1 SGHVS and CDR2 FQNEAQ come from the germline V gene.

V is TRBV19 and J is TRBJ1-1; D might be TRBD1 (5 bases). The germline CDR1 and CDR2 sequences are LNHDA and SQIVND (reference sequence). The CDR3 has 16 residues. Trimming pared 6 bases from V and 4 bases from J, leaving 21 bases between. CDR3 region: CASRPRSGAQGTEAFF. The CDR3 nucleotides read TGTGCCAGTAGACCGAGAAGTGGGGCACAAGGCACTGAAGCTTTCTTT.

V usage is TRBV5-1 and J usage is TRBJ2-1, with 8 bases identical to TRBD1. In germline, CDR1 is SGHRS, CDR2 YFSETQ. The CDR3 spans 12 residues. V was clipped by 5 bases and J by 9 bases; unmatched bases: 4. CDR3 nucleotides: TGCGCCAGCAGAACAGGGGGTGGTGAGCAGTTCTTC. Translation gives CASRTGGGEQFF.

This sequence joins TRBV25-1 and TRBJ2-2; a possible D gene is TRBD1 (6 bases). CDR1 is MGHDK, CDR2 SYGVNS, per germline. CDR3 length: 15 amino acids. Trimming stripped 3 bases from V and 3 bases from J, with 11 bases between. The CDR3 DNA reads TGTGCCAGCAGTGATTCAGGGACATACACCGGGGAGCTGTTTTTT. It encodes CASSDSGTYTGELFF.

This rearrangement joins TRBV19 to TRBJ2-5, with D possibly matching TRBD2 (7 bases). V shed 4 bases and J shed 5 bases, with 20 bases lying between them. The CDR3 is made up of 16 amino acids. Germline V gene lookup returns CDR1 LNHDA and CDR2 SQIVND (reference sequence). The CDR3: CASSRHRERGQETQYF. The CDR3 nucleotides are TGTGCCAGTAGTAGGCACAGGGAGCGGGGTCAGGAGACCCAGTACTTC.

The chain recombines TRBV7-8 with TRBJ2-2; D might be TRBD2 (5 bases). The CDR3 has 15 residues. The V gene's germline CDR1 is SGHVS and CDR2 FQNEAQ. Trimming left V 1 base short and J 8 bases short, with 14 bases between. The CDR3 sequence: CASSLEPSLGGELFF. CDR3 bases: TGTGCCAGCAGCTTAGAACCTAGCCTGGGAGGGGAGCTGTTTTTT. The whole variable domain, filled in from reference TRBV7-8 and TRBJ2-2, reads GAGVSQSPRYKVAKRGQDVALRCDPISGHVSLFWYQQALGQGPEFLTYFQNEAQLDKSGLPSDRFFAERPEGSVSTLKIQRTQQEDSAVYLCASSLEPSLGGELFFGEGSRLTVL.

The rearrangement links TRBV2 to TRBJ2-3; 7 bases are shared with TRBD2. Losses at the gene ends were 7 bases for V and 1 base for J; bases not matched to a gene: 2. The CDR3 is made up of 13 amino acids. The germline gives CDR1 SNHLY, CDR2 FYNNEI. The CDR3, as DNA: TGTGCCAGCAAGCGGGACCGCACAGATACGCAGTATTTT. Residues: CASKRDRTDTQYF.

This chain joins TRBV6-1 and TRBJ1-2; no firm D call. Germline CDR1 is MNHNS and CDR2 is SASEGT. Trimming removed 4 bases from V and 8 bases from J, with 8 bases in between. The CDR3 extends over 11 amino acids. The CDR3 region has the DNA TGTGCCAGCAGTGGACTATGGGGCTACACCTTC. Residues: CASSGLWGYTF.

The J gene is TRBJ2-1, the V gene TRBV9; TRBD2 matches at 7 bases. V lost 0 bases to trimming and J lost 6 bases; unmatched junction nucleotides: 9. The CDR3 sequence is 16 residues long. Germline V lookup: CDR1 SGDLS, CDR2 YYNGEE. The CDR3 reads CASSVVGTWGGNEQFF. CDR3 DNA sequence: TGTGCCAGCAGCGTAGTTGGCACTTGGGGGGGCAATGAGCAGTTCTTC.

The gene calls are TRBV28 and TRBJ2-2; possibly TRBD2 for D (5 bases). Trimming removed 4 bases from V and 4 bases from J, with 19 bases in between. This CDR3 contains 17 residues. Germline V gene lookup returns CDR1 MDHEN and CDR2 SYDVKM. The DNA of the CDR3 is TGTGCCAGCAGTTCCCTGGGTGGGAGAGTAGGCACCGGGGAGCTGTTTTTT. Its protein is CASSSLGGRVGTGELFF.

The chain joins TRBV14 to TRBJ1-4; 9 bases are shared with TRBD1. In germline, CDR1 is SGHDN, CDR2 FVKESK. The junction had 10 bases not matched to a gene; V was cut back by 4 bases and J by 13 bases. CDR3 length: 14 residues. CDR3 sequence reads: CASSRGTGQLSLFF. The CDR3 DNA is TGTGCCAGCAGCCGCGGGACAGGGCAATTATCACTGTTTTTT.

V usage is TRBV5-1 and J usage is TRBJ2-7; 8 bases agree with TRBD2. The germline CDR1 and CDR2 sequences are SGHRS and YFSETQ. The CDR3 length is 14 residues. Trimming took 1 base from V and 2 from J; bases not matched to a gene: 2. This CDR3 reads CASSLTSGTYEQYF. The CDR3 DNA follows: TGCGCCAGCAGCTTGACTAGCGGCACCTACGAGCAGTACTTC. Using reference TRBV5-1 and TRBJ2-7 for the parts outside the CDR3, the full variable domain is KAGVTQTPRYLIKTRGQQVTLSCSPISGHRSVSWYQQTPGQGLQFLFEYFSETQRNKGNFPGRFSGRQFSNSRSEMNVSTLELGDSALYLCASSLTSGTYEQYFGPGTRLTVT.

The J gene is TRBJ2-5, the V gene TRBV7-9; D uncertain. Between the trimmed V and J ends, which lost 6 bases and 4 bases, there was a span of 12 bases. The CDR3 has 13 amino acids. CDR1 is SEHNR, CDR2 FQNEAQ, per germline (reference sequence). CDR3 nucleotide sequence: TGTGCCAGCAGTTTAACGCAGGCAGAGACCCAGTACTTC. This translates into CASSLTQAETQYF.

The rearrangement links TRBV21-1 to TRBJ1-2. TRBV21-1 is marked as a pseudogene. CDR3 length equals 12 residues. The CDR3, as DNA: TGTGCCAGCAGCAAACGGACTCGCGGCTACACCTTC. It specifies CASSKRTRGYTF.

CDR3: CASSLVGGQETQYF. CDR3 sequence (DNA): TGTGCCAGCAGCTTAGTAGGGGGCCAAGAGACCCAGTACTTC. The V gene is TRBV7-9, the J gene TRBJ2-5; weak D call: TRBD1 (6 bases). CDR3 size: 14 residues. Germline CDR1 reads SEHNR; CDR2 reads FQNEAQ (reference sequence). V was shortened by 1 base and J by 1 base, with 7 bases between the two germline ends. Combining the CDR3 with reference TRBV7-9 and TRBJ2-5 gives the whole variable domain DTGVSQNPRHKITKRGQNVTFRCDPISEHNRLYWYRQTLGQGPEFLTYFQNEAQLEKSRLLSDRFSAERPKGSFSTLEIQRTEQGDSAMYLCASSLVGGQETQYFGPGTRLLVL.

This clone was seen more than once but under ten times. The V call is TRBV18, the J call TRBJ2-5; no firm D call. Germline loops: CDR1 KGHSH, CDR2 LQKENI. Trimming left V 4 bases short and J 7 bases short, with 10 bases between. This CDR3 comprises 12 residues. This CDR3 reads CASSQFAGTQYF. In DNA, the CDR3 is TGTGCCAGCTCACAATTCGCCGGGACCCAGTACTTC.

The V and J genes are TRBV6-5 and TRBJ2-5; D gene unclear. This CDR3 has 12 residues. The V gene lost 7 bases and the J gene lost 3 bases, with 9 bases spanning the gap. Per the germline V gene, CDR1 is MNHEY and CDR2 is SVGAGI. CDR3 DNA: TGTGCCAGCACTGACTGGAAAGAGACCCAGTACTTC. Translated, it gives CASTDWKETQYF.

This rearrangement joins TRBV27 to TRBJ2-5, with TRBD2 as a possible D gene (5 bases). Trimming shortened V by 5 bases and J by 3 bases, and 10 bases separated the two germline ends. The CDR3 extends over 13 amino acids. Per the germline V gene, CDR1 is MNHEY and CDR2 is SMNVEV (reference sequence). DNA of the CDR3: TGTGCCAGCAGTCTCCGGGGAGAAGAGACCCAGTACTTC. Translating gives CASSLRGEETQYF.

This chain joins TRBV5-1 and TRBJ1-3; D is uncertain. The CDR3 has 14 amino acids. V was trimmed by 0 bases and J by 2 bases, leaving 6 bases between them. The V gene's germline CDR1 is SGHRS and CDR2 YFSETQ. In DNA form, the CDR3 reads TGCGCCAGCAGCTTGGAGACACCTGGAAACACCATATATTTT. Its translation is CASSLETPGNTIYF.